The next 22 T cell receptor beta chains were all read from a single sample in a study of molecular identifiers for immune sequencing clone quantification. In TCRdb, the PCR reads were re-called with MiXCR into one record per CDR3 protein. This sample has a few hundred thousand distinct CDR3 sequences, with roughly 24% found just once. The sequencing sample was made of naive CD8+ T cells from blood, with Jurkat cell RNA spiked in. Subset given: FACS-sorted CD8+CD4-CCR7+CD45RA+ naive T cells. These receptors were taken from a human donor in good health. Some libraries in this study had Jurkat cell RNA spiked in.

Concerning this clonotype itself: The junction does not match germline at one end; this may be a read error. The chain employs TRBV12-3 or TRBV12-4 and TRBJ1-5; 7 bases are a match to TRBD1. The CDR3 sequence is 14 residues long. The CDR3 sequence: CASSPQGQGQPPHF. The DNA of the CDR3 is TGTGCCAGCAGCCCACAGGGGCAGGGTCAGCCCCCGCATTTT.

This clonotype was counted many times. The rearrangement joins TRBV6-5 to TRBJ1-1; 10 positions match TRBD1. CDR1 is MNHEY, CDR2 SVGAGI, per germline. This CDR3 contains 14 residues. V was clipped by 0 bases and J by 7 bases; unmatched bases: 2. The DNA of the CDR3 is TGTGCCAGCAGTTACTCGGGGACAGGGGATGAAGCTTTCTTT. Its translation is CASSYSGTGDEAFF.

The chain combines TRBV30 with TRBJ2-7, with TRBD1 matching over 12 bases. Germline CDR1 and CDR2: GTSNPN and SVGIG (reference sequence). This CDR3 is 14 amino acids long. J was trimmed by 4 bases and V by 1 base; bases with no gene match: 2. The CDR3 DNA reads as TGTGCCTGGAGTGCGGGACAGGGGGCATACGAGCAGTACTTC. Amino acids: CAWSAGQGAYEQYF.

This clonotype turned up a few times. This chain joins TRBV6-1 and TRBJ1-4; D remains ambiguous. CDR1 is MNHNS and CDR2 is SASEGT in the germline V gene. The CDR3 runs 12 residues. Trimming took off 4 bases at V and 7 bases at J, with 7 bases between the two ends. Here the CDR3 DNA reads TGTGCCAGCAGTGGGTATGGTGAAAAACTGTTTTTT. Translation gives CASSGYGEKLFF.

This clonotype was detected many times. The rearrangement links TRBV5-6 to TRBJ2-3, with 15 positions matching TRBD2. There are 18 residues in the CDR3. The V and J ends lost 0 bases and 4 bases, in that order; junction bases with no gene match: 6. Germline V lookup: CDR1 SGHDT, CDR2 YYEEEE. CDR3 nucleotides: TGTGCCAGCAGCTTGGGGACTAGCGGGGGGGCCTGGGCAGATACGCAGTATTTT. Protein: CASSLGTSGGAWADTQYF.

This clonotype has a count of ten or more. This chain uses TRBV2 with TRBJ2-7, with D hard to call. The V and J ends lost 1 base and 7 bases respectively, with 5 bases between them. The CDR3 loop spans 11 amino acids. Germline V lookup: CDR1 SNHLY, CDR2 FYNNEI. The CDR3 coding sequence is TGTGCCAGCAGTGAAGGGTTGGAGCAGTACTTC. This gives the protein CASSEGLEQYF.

This sequence joins TRBV6-2 or TRBV6-3 and TRBJ2-4; 7 bases fit TRBD1. Germline-derived CDR1 and CDR2 are MNHEY and SVGEGT. This CDR3 contains 23 residues. After removal of 0 bases from V and 0 bases from J, the junction contained 23 bases not matched to a gene. The DNA for the CDR3 is TGTGCCAGCAGTTACTCGACTCCCGGGACAGAGACATATAGTACCTTAGCCAAAAACATTCAGTACTTC. Its translation: CASSYSTPGTETYSTLAKNIQYF.

The chain joins TRBV4-3 to TRBJ2-5; 10 bases align to TRBD2. The J segment lost 5 bases and the V segment lost 4 bases, leaving 7 bases of the junction unmatched. This CDR3 region has 15 residues. CDR1 is LGHNA and CDR2 is YSLEER in the germline V gene. The CDR3 loop reads CASSPLAGGLETQYF. The CDR3 DNA reads as TGCGCCAGCAGCCCCTTAGCGGGGGGTCTGGAGACCCAGTACTTC.

The sample holds a few counts of this clonotype. This chain links TRBV20-1 with TRBJ2-3; D remains unclear. Trimming removed 4 bases at V and 5 bases at J, with 10 bases between. CDR1 and CDR2 (germline): DFQATT, SNEGSKA (reference sequence). CDR3 length equals 12 residues. The chain's CDR3 is CSAIGWEDTQYF. In DNA, the CDR3 is TGCAGTGCTATAGGTTGGGAAGATACGCAGTATTTT.

This clonotype was observed a single time. A much more abundant neighbour one base away suggests this may be a read error. The chain couples TRBV4-3 to TRBJ1-1, with 11 positions matching TRBD1. Per the germline V gene, CDR1 is LGHNA and CDR2 is YSLEER. The CDR3 loop spans 16 amino acids. V trimming: 8 bases; J trimming: 5 bases; junction bases outside the gene matches: 13. This CDR3 is CASGEGQGALGTEAFF. Written as DNA, the CDR3 is TGCGCCAGCGGCGAAGGACAGGGGGCCCTGGGAACTGAAGCTTTCTTT.

This clonotype was recorded many times. V gene TRBV7-8 combines with J gene TRBJ2-3; D may be TRBD1 or TRBD2 (6 bases each). With 1 base removed from V and 7 bases from J, the gap between germline ends came to 27 bases. This CDR3 is 19 amino acids long. Germline V gene data show CDR1 as SGHVS and CDR2 as FQNEAQ. CDR3 nucleotide sequence: TGTGCCAGCAGCTTAGGGCGCTTGACCGGGGGCCATAGTTGGAATACGCAGTATTTT. It encodes CASSLGRLTGGHSWNTQYF.

This clonotype was counted at least ten times. This chain joins TRBV4-1 and TRBJ1-2; tentative D call: TRBD1 (5 bases). The CDR3 contains 14 residues. V was pared by 0 bases and J by 4 bases, with 9 bases between. Looked up from germline, CDR1 is MGHRA and CDR2 is YSYEKL. The CDR3 bases are TGCGCCAGCAGCCAAGATGCAGGGAGCTATGGCTACACCTTC. Translation gives CASSQDAGSYGYTF.

The sample holds many counts of this clonotype. The chain recombines TRBV20-1 with TRBJ2-7; 12 positions agree with TRBD2. This CDR3 spans 14 amino acids. J was trimmed by 5 bases and V by 4 bases; bases with no gene match: 6. Germline values: CDR1 DFQATT, CDR2 SNEGSKA (reference sequence). As DNA, the CDR3 is TGCAGTGCTACGGTACTAGCGGGAGGCCACGAGCAGTACTTC. Its protein product is CSATVLAGGHEQYF.

In this sample, this clonotype turned up many times. This chain joins TRBV6-5 and TRBJ1-5, with D uncertain. The V end lost 7 bases, the J end lost 4 bases, and 20 bases lay between the germline ends. The CDR3 loop spans 16 amino acids. Germline values: CDR1 MNHEY, CDR2 SVGAGI. The CDR3 sequence: CASTHNLRYRNQPQHF. Here the CDR3 DNA reads TGTGCCAGCACCCATAATTTGAGGTACCGAAATCAGCCCCAGCATTTT.

This clonotype was seen ten or more times. V and J are TRBV12-3 or TRBV12-4 and TRBJ2-3; 11 bases are shared with TRBD2. V shed 4 bases, J shed 5 bases, and the junction held 8 bases outside the gene matches. This CDR3 region has 16 residues. CDR3 sequence (DNA): TGTGCCAGCAGTTCATGGACTAGCGGGCTCGTAGATACGCAGTATTTT. Its protein product is CASSSWTSGLVDTQYF.

This clonotype was detected ten times or more. The chain carries TRBV29-1 and TRBJ2-3; no reliable D call. Trimming took 4 bases from V and 6 from J, leaving 8 bases between them. This CDR3 has 11 residues. Germline CDR1 SQVTM, CDR2 ANQGSEA. In DNA form, the CDR3 reads TGCAGCGTTGTTTTACTGGATACGCAGTATTTT. This gives the protein CSVVLLDTQYF.

The CDR3 protein is CASSQDRTGAPGQYF. Here the CDR3 DNA reads TGCGCCAGCAGCCAAGATAGGACAGGGGCCCCGGGCCAGTACTTC. The genes are TRBV4-3 and TRBJ2-5, with 9 positions matching TRBD1. Germline V gene data show CDR1 as LGHNA and CDR2 as YSLEER. Germline trimming cut 0 bases from V and 10 bases from J; bases unmatched to any gene: 9. CDR3 size: 15 residues.

This clonotype has a count of ten or more. The rearrangement uses TRBV5-1 and TRBJ2-7; unclear D gene. With 4 bases removed from V and 6 bases from J, the gap between germline ends came to 26 bases. The CDR3 is 17 residues long. Germline V CDR1 and CDR2: SGHRS, YFSETQ. The CDR3, as DNA: TGCGCCAGCAGCGGTGTCCCGGTAGATCGGCTCGGCGGCGAGCAGTACTTC. It is translated as CASSGVPVDRLGGEQYF.

The gene calls are TRBV25-1 and TRBJ2-3; tentative D call: TRBD1 (6 bases). The germline V gene has CDR1 MGHDK and CDR2 SYGVNS. This CDR3 is 13 amino acids long. V was shortened by 6 bases and J by 5 bases, with 12 bases between the two germline ends. As DNA, the CDR3 is TGTGCCAGCAGACTGGGGACACAAGATACGCAGTATTTT. Amino acid sequence: CASRLGTQDTQYF.

Details on this clonotype: Given a much more abundant clone one base away, this may be a read error. The CDR3 sequence is CASSVRDQETQYF. The CDR3 DNA follows: TGTGCCAGTAGCGTCAGGGACCAAGAGACCCAGTACTTC. The V and J genes are TRBV19 and TRBJ2-5, with a possible D match to TRBD1 (5 bases). The germline gives CDR1 LNHDA, CDR2 SQIVND (reference sequence). This CDR3 is 13 amino acids long. Trimming pared 6 bases from V and 0 bases from J, leaving 8 bases between.

This clonotype was seen at least ten times. The chain recombines TRBV5-5 with TRBJ2-7; a weak D match, TRBD1 (6 bases). Germline V gene sequence: CDR1 SGHKS, CDR2 YYEKEE (reference sequence). The CDR3 covers 15 residues. V was clipped by 0 bases and J by 2 bases, with 12 bases between them. CDR3 in amino acids: CASSLARDIPYEQYF. In DNA, the CDR3 is TGTGCCAGCAGCTTGGCTCGGGACATACCCTACGAGCAGTACTTC.

Comments on this clonotype: One junction end disagrees with the germline gene, perhaps due to a read error. This sequence joins TRBV7-7 and TRBJ2-7; possible D gene TRBD2, 6 bases. CDR1 and CDR2 (germline): SSHAT, FNYEAQ (reference sequence). The CDR3 totals 17 residues. CDR3 nucleotide sequence: TGTGCTAGCAGCTTCCCGGTTTCGCGCGGGGCATCCTACGAGCAGTACTTC. Translated: CASSFPVSRGASYEQYF.